This entry is about one T cell receptor beta chain. The sample originates from a study of identical twins. TCRdb reanalysed the 5' RACE reads using MiXCR and keeps one entry per CDR3 protein. The table shows some 250,000 distinct CDR3 sequences, with 10% to 15% occurring only once. Germline V CDR1 and CDR2: SQVTM, ANQGSEA. The CDR3 runs 13 residues. J was trimmed by 3 bases and V by 5 bases; bases with no gene match: 7. This sample was shared with a second study, whose subject was yellow fever vaccine responses in identical twins.

The sample consisted of memory (CD45RO+) T cells sorted from blood. The TCR comes from a woman aged 18-29 years in good health. J is TRBJ2-7 and V is TRBV29-1, with TRBD1 matching over 7 bases. CDR3 DNA sequence: TGCAGCGTTCAAACCGGGACAGACTACGAGCAGTACTTC. Its protein is CSVQTGTDYEQYF.